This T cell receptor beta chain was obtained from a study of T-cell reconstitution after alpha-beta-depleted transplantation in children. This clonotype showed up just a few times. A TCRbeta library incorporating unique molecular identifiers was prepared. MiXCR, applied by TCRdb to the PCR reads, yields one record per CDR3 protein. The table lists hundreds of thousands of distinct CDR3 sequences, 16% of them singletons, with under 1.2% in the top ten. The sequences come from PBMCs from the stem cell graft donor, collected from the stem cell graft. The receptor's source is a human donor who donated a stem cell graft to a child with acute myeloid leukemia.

CDR3 in amino acids: CASTTGWDQPQHF. The CDR3 coding sequence is TGTGCCAGCACTACAGGGTGGGATCAGCCCCAGCATTTT. The chain combines TRBV7-9 with TRBJ1-5, with a possible D match to TRBD1 (6 bases). From germline, CDR1 is SEHNR and CDR2 FQNEAQ (reference sequence). The ends were cut back, 7 bases at V and 5 bases at J, with 12 bases in the middle. This CDR3 is 13 amino acids long.